These 29 T cell receptor beta chains share one sample of origin, sequenced in a study of T cell repertoires in cytomegalovirus infection. Their specific antigens are unknown. TCRdb used MiXCR to reprocess the reads, holding one entry per CDR3 protein. This table has 650,000 to 850,000 distinct CDR3 sequences, 25% to 35% appearing once. Specimen: cultured CD8+ T cells from PBMCs, collected from culture after CMV antigen stimulation. The receptors stem from a human donor in good health (CMV status not recorded). Some clones in this sample may be carry-over from other donors' samples.

This clonotype was found a few times. The chain links TRBV12-3 or TRBV12-4 to TRBJ1-5, with D unresolved. The germline V and J ends were trimmed by 6 bases and 5 bases, with 14 bases remaining between them. The CDR3 has 14 amino acids. The CDR3 reads CASSPDTYDQPQHF. CDR3 sequence (DNA): TGTGCCAGCAGCCCTGACACCTATGATCAGCCCCAGCATTTT.

V gene TRBV29-1 combines with J gene TRBJ2-7; TRBD1 is a possible D gene (6 bases). Germline CDR1 reads SQVTM; CDR2 reads ANQGSEA. The CDR3 is made up of 15 amino acids. Trimming shortened V by 1 base and J by 7 bases, and 20 bases separated the two germline ends. CDR3 protein: CSVEGQGSEWGEQYF. CDR3 bases: TGCAGCGTTGAAGGGCAGGGGAGCGAATGGGGGGAGCAGTACTTC.

Details on this clonotype: At one boundary the junction diverges from the germline segment, which might be a read error. V is TRBV7-3 and J is TRBJ1-5; 11 bases line up with TRBD1. The CDR3 totals 16 residues. Germline-derived CDR1 and CDR2 are SGHTA and FQGTGA. The CDR3 sequence is CASSPGTGGSSQPQHF. Written as DNA, the CDR3 is TGTGCCAGCAGCCCGGGGACAGGGGGTAGCAGTCAGCCCCAGCATTTT.

This clonotype was observed at least ten times. The chain employs TRBV6-6 and TRBJ1-2; the match to TRBD1 covers 9 bases. This CDR3 has 14 residues. The V and J ends lost 5 bases and 4 bases, in that order; junction bases with no gene match: 5. The germline CDR1 and CDR2 sequences are MNHNY and SVGAGI (reference sequence). The CDR3 DNA reads as TGTGCCAGCAGTCCCGGGACAGGGCGCTATGGCTACACCTTC. Translated, it gives CASSPGTGRYGYTF.

This clonotype was observed a handful of times. The chain carries TRBV9 and TRBJ2-2, with 10 bases aligning to TRBD2. There are 18 residues in the CDR3. Germline assignment: CDR1 SGDLS and CDR2 YYNGEE. The V and J ends lost 2 bases and 2 bases, in that order; junction bases with no gene match: 9. The CDR3 spells CASSVRPERGGNTGELFF. DNA for the CDR3: TGTGCCAGCAGCGTGCGTCCTGAGCGGGGGGGCAACACCGGGGAGCTGTTTTTT.

CDR3 bases: TGCGCCAGCAGCTTGGGCTCGGATTCCTACAATGAGCAGTTCTTC. Translation gives CASSLGSDSYNEQFF. This chain joins TRBV5-1 and TRBJ2-1; D is unclear. This CDR3 has 15 amino acids. CDR1 and CDR2 from the germline V gene are SGHRS and YFSETQ. V dropped 0 bases and J dropped 1 base, with 8 bases sitting between them.

J is TRBJ2-7 and V is TRBV7-9; a weak D match, TRBD1 (6 bases). The germline V gene encodes CDR1 SEHNR and CDR2 FQNEAQ (reference sequence). The CDR3 contains 13 residues. V dropped 5 bases and J dropped 6 bases, with 14 bases sitting between them. The CDR3 DNA is TGTGCCAGCAGCGCAGGGGACGGCCGCGAGCAGTACTTC. It is translated as CASSAGDGREQYF.

This chain connects TRBV7-6 to TRBJ2-1, with 10 nucleotides matching TRBD1. With 3 bases clipped from V and 7 bases from J, the junction kept 6 bases outside the gene matches. The CDR3 sequence is 15 residues long. Germline V gene data show CDR1 as SGHVS and CDR2 as FNYEAQ. The CDR3 DNA sequence: TGTGCCAGCAGCTTCGGGACAGGGGAGTCGAATGAGCAGTTCTTC. Translating it yields CASSFGTGESNEQFF.

The V call is TRBV5-1, the J call TRBJ2-7; D unresolved. The germline V gene encodes CDR1 SGHRS and CDR2 YFSETQ. CDR3 length: 14 amino acids. Trimming left V 0 bases short and J 6 bases short, with 13 bases between. CDR3 amino acids: CASSLEGLPGEQYF. CDR3 in DNA: TGCGCCAGCAGCTTGGAGGGTCTACCGGGCGAGCAGTACTTC.

The rearrangement uses TRBV2 and TRBJ2-1; tentative D call: TRBD2 (7 bases). V lost 0 bases and J 7 bases, leaving 19 bases between the germline ends. The CDR3 loop spans 17 amino acids. Germline V gene sequence: CDR1 SNHLY, CDR2 FYNNEI. CDR3: CASSEALVGGLWNEQFF. For the CDR3, the DNA is TGTGCCAGCAGTGAAGCTCTAGTGGGGGGGCTATGGAATGAGCAGTTCTTC.

The chain combines TRBV27 with TRBJ2-7; possibly TRBD1 or TRBD2 for D (6 bases each). This CDR3 spans 14 amino acids. The germline V and J ends were trimmed by 6 bases and 3 bases, with 15 bases remaining between them. Germline V gives CDR1 MNHEY, CDR2 SMNVEV (reference sequence). The DNA of the CDR3 is TGTGCCAGCAGCCTTAGGGCGGGACACTACGAGCAGTACGTC. Protein product: CASSLRAGHYEQYV.

This clonotype occurred a few times. This rearrangement joins TRBV7-9 to TRBJ2-5; no reliable D call. CDR3 length: 12 residues. CDR1 and CDR2 (germline): SEHNR, FQNEAQ (reference sequence). The V end lost 5 bases, the J end lost 6 bases, and 10 bases lay between the germline ends. CDR3 sequence: CASSVGSKTQYF. The CDR3 DNA reads as TGTGCCAGCAGCGTGGGGTCGAAGACCCAGTACTTC.

The chain couples TRBV19 to TRBJ2-7; TRBD1 or TRBD2 may be the D gene (5 bases each). CDR3 length: 15 residues. Germline lookup yields CDR1 LNHDA and CDR2 SQIVND (reference sequence). V was trimmed by 5 bases and J by 3 bases, leaving 17 bases between them. CDR3 loop: CASSEGPRQSYEQYF. DNA of the CDR3: TGTGCCAGTAGTGAGGGACCGAGGCAAAGCTACGAGCAGTACTTC.

The chain uses TRBV7-6 and TRBJ2-5, with 10 bases that match TRBD1. The germline CDR1 and CDR2 sequences are SGHVS and FNYEAQ. The trim removed 5 bases at V and 0 bases at J, leaving 12 bases unmatched. This CDR3 region has 18 residues. Written as DNA, the CDR3 is TGTGCCAGCAGCCTCCGACAGGGGGCCAATCTGAACCAAGAGACCCAGTACTTC. This translates into CASSLRQGANLNQETQYF. The entire variable domain, with the rest obtained from reference TRBV7-6 and TRBJ2-5, is as follows: GAGVSQSPRYKVTKRGQDVALRCDPISGHVSLYWYRQALGQGPEFLTYFNYEAQQDKSGLPNDRFSAERPEGSISTLTIQRTEQRDSAMYRCASSLRQGANLNQETQYFGPGTRLLVL.

The chain couples TRBV6-1 to TRBJ2-3; D gene uncertain. CDR1 is MNHNS and CDR2 is SASEGT in the germline V gene. With 6 bases removed from V and 1 base from J, the gap between germline ends came to 17 bases. The CDR3 totals 16 residues. CDR3 region: CASSPTHPGRTDTQYF. CDR3 DNA: TGTGCCAGCAGCCCGACACACCCAGGCCGCACAGATACGCAGTATTTT.

This clonotype was detected ten times or more. The V call is TRBV7-9, the J call TRBJ2-7; D is unresolved. The V end lost 1 base, the J end lost 3 bases, and 4 bases lay between the germline ends. Looked up from germline, CDR1 is SEHNR and CDR2 is FQNEAQ (reference sequence). The CDR3 loop spans 12 amino acids. CDR3 coding DNA: TGTGCCAGCAGCTTAGACAACTACGAGCAGTACGTC. Its protein product is CASSLDNYEQYV.

The chain carries TRBV5-1 and TRBJ2-5, with 7 positions matching TRBD2. Germline CDR1 SGHRS, CDR2 YFSETQ. J gave up 5 bases and V 0 bases, and 19 bases lay outside the gene matches. This CDR3 is 19 amino acids long. This CDR3 is CASSLAPAGTSTWTETQYF. In nucleotides, the CDR3 is TGCGCCAGCAGCTTGGCCCCAGCGGGGACCTCAACCTGGACGGAGACCCAGTACTTC.

The rearrangement links TRBV7-2 to TRBJ2-2; unclear D gene. This CDR3 spans 14 amino acids. V was cut by 5 bases and J by 5 bases, with 12 bases left in between. The germline gives CDR1 SGHTA, CDR2 FQGNSA. The CDR3 DNA sequence: TGTGCCAGCAGCCCGAATTCTGGGACCGGGGAGCTGTTTTTT. This gives the protein CASSPNSGTGELFF.

This clonotype was detected only a few times. The chain employs TRBV4-1 and TRBJ2-1; D is perhaps TRBD1 (6 bases). This CDR3 is 17 amino acids long. The germline CDR1 and CDR2 sequences are MGHRA and YSYEKL. The V end lost 0 bases, the J end lost 0 bases, and 12 bases lay between the germline ends. CDR3 region: CASSQEGASSSYNEQFF. For the CDR3, the DNA is TGCGCCAGCAGCCAAGAGGGGGCTTCTAGCTCCTACAATGAGCAGTTCTTC.

This clonotype was found a few times. The chain joins TRBV5-4 to TRBJ2-1; no definite D call. Germline V gene lookup returns CDR1 SGHNT and CDR2 YYREEE (reference sequence). This CDR3 is built from 13 residues. Trimming left V 3 bases short and J 6 bases short, with 10 bases between. The DNA for the CDR3 is TGTGCCAGCAGCTATGGGCCATCCAATGAGCAGTTCTTC. This encodes CASSYGPSNEQFF.

This clonotype was counted between two and nine times. This rearrangement joins TRBV4-1 to TRBJ1-4; D gene ambiguous. CDR1 MGHRA and CDR2 YSYEKL come from the germline V gene. The CDR3 has 14 amino acids. With 0 bases removed from V and 8 bases from J, the gap between germline ends came to 10 bases. This CDR3 is CASSQEGLEEKLFF. CDR3 sequence (DNA): TGCGCCAGCAGCCAAGAAGGTCTCGAAGAAAAACTGTTTTTT.

To note about this clonotype: A read error is possible here, since a much larger clone lies one base away. The V and J genes are TRBV7-2 and TRBJ1-5; TRBD1 might be the D (5 bases). CDR1 and CDR2 from the germline V gene are SGHTA and FQGNSA. The CDR3 loop spans 13 amino acids. The V and J ends lost 4 bases and 8 bases respectively, with 12 bases between them. The CDR3 reads CASSSMGREPQHF. The CDR3 DNA is TGTGCCAGCAGCTCCATGGGACGTGAGCCCCAGCATTTT.

The V call is TRBV27, the J call TRBJ2-7, with TRBD2 identical over 11 bases. From germline, CDR1 is MNHEY and CDR2 SMNVEV (reference sequence). J gave up 1 base and V 7 bases, and 6 bases lay outside the gene matches. This CDR3 is 15 amino acids long. CDR3 nucleotides: TGTGCCAGCACCCAGAGACTAGCGGGGTCCTACGAGCAGTACTTC. Its translation is CASTQRLAGSYEQYF.

This clonotype was seen at least ten times. The chain's CDR3 is CASSLDSTDGQETQYF. The CDR3 coding sequence is TGTGCCAGCAGCTTAGATTCCACGGACGGCCAAGAGACCCAGTACTTC. The V and J genes are TRBV11-3 and TRBJ2-5; no clear D gene. V was trimmed by 0 bases and J by 1 base, leaving 12 bases between them. From germline, CDR1 is SGHNT and CDR2 YENEEA. This CDR3 is 16 amino acids long.

This chain joins TRBV6-5 and TRBJ2-5; perhaps TRBD1 as D (5 bases). The germline V gene encodes CDR1 MNHEY and CDR2 SVGAGI. There are 16 residues in the CDR3. V was clipped by 0 bases and J by 4 bases, with 15 bases between them. DNA for the CDR3: TGTGCCAGCAGTTACTCAGCAGGGATCGGAGCAGAGACCCAGTACTTC. Its protein is CASSYSAGIGAETQYF.

This clonotype has just a few counts. V is TRBV4-1 and J is TRBJ2-2; tentatively, D is TRBD1 (6 bases). The germline V gene encodes CDR1 MGHRA and CDR2 YSYEKL. CDR3 size: 15 residues. V was pared by 1 base and J by 4 bases, with 10 bases between. The CDR3 here is CASSQAGTTTGELFF. DNA of the CDR3: TGCGCCAGCAGCCAAGCTGGGACAACCACCGGGGAGCTGTTTTTT.

The chain recombines TRBV19 with TRBJ1-5; D not resolved. The CDR3 runs 13 residues. The germline V gene encodes CDR1 LNHDA and CDR2 SQIVND (reference sequence). Trimming left V 6 bases short and J 4 bases short, with 10 bases between. The CDR3 DNA is TGTGCCAGTAGGGCGCGAGGGAATCAGCCCCAGCATTTT. It codes for CASRARGNQPQHF.

The table lists this clonotype with a few counts. Its ends do not fully match the called genes, so a read error is possible. The V call is TRBV7-6, the J call TRBJ2-3, with D perhaps matching TRBD1 (6 bases). Looked up from germline, CDR1 is SGHVS and CDR2 is FNYEAQ. The CDR3 loop spans 11 amino acids. The CDR3 loop reads CASSSGHNTHF. In nucleotides, the CDR3 is TGTGCCAGCAGCTCGGGACACAATACCCATTTT.

The CDR3 protein is CASSQGGDYGYTF. The CDR3 DNA reads as TGTGCCAGCAGTCAAGGGGGGGACTATGGCTACACCTTC. V gene TRBV27 combines with J gene TRBJ1-2, with a weak D call TRBD1 (6 bases). CDR3 length: 13 residues. The ends were cut back, 5 bases at V and 3 bases at J, with 10 bases in the middle. The germline gives CDR1 MNHEY, CDR2 SMNVEV (reference sequence).